This is a list of T cell receptor beta chains from one sample in a study of T cell responses to AZD1222 COVID-19 vaccine. Profiled with immunoSEQ multiplex PCR; TCRdb holds only in-frame clones, not every one. This table has some 82,000 clones, approximately 90% appearing once. The source was peripheral blood, collected on day 0 of AZD1222 vaccination. The receptors derive from an adult in good health. The CDR3 runs from the conserved cysteine through the conserved F or W. A D gene is named only where the DNA matches it firmly. A row's size may be missing; if present it is once, few, many or a size class.

CDR3 DNA	CDR3 protein	J gene	clone size	V gene	D gene
TGTGCCAGCAGTGACGCGGGGCAATCTCGCCCTGGGGCCAACGTCCTGACTTTC	CASSDAGQSRPGANVLTF	TRBJ2-6	NA	TRBV25-1	NA
TGTGCCAGCAGCCCTAACAGGGAAAAGGACGAGCAGTACTTC	CASSPNREKDEQYF	TRBJ2-7	NA	TRBV3-1/TRBV3-2	NA
TGTGCCACCCGACCGACATGGAATTCACCCCTCCACTTT	CATRPTWNSPLHF	TRBJ1-6	NA	TRBV6-4	NA
TGTGCCAGCAGAGACAGGGGGCTGAGGGCTGAAGCTTTCTTT	CASRDRGLRAEAFF	TRBJ1-1	NA	TRBV6-5	TRBD1
TGCGCCAGCAGCCAAGACAGGGTAGCGTTCGAGCAGTACTTC	CASSQDRVAFEQYF	TRBJ2-7	NA	TRBV4-3	NA
TGCAGCGTCGCGAAACAGGGATCATCCTACAATGAGCAGTTCTTC	CSVAKQGSSYNEQFF	TRBJ2-1	NA	TRBV29-1	NA
TGTGCCAGCAGCCGTAGGGATACTGGAAACACCATATATTTT	CASSRRDTGNTIYF	TRBJ1-3	NA	TRBV7-9	NA
TGTGCCAGCTCACCACCTTCCCCCTACGAGCAGTACTTC	CASSPPSPYEQYF	TRBJ2-7	NA	TRBV18	NA
TGTGCCAGCTCAACCGGGACAGTCTCCTACGAGCAGTACTTC	CASSTGTVSYEQYF	TRBJ2-7	once	TRBV19	TRBD1
TGTGCCAGCAGCCAAGGAGCGGGGACAGATACGCAGTATTTT	CASSQGAGTDTQYF	TRBJ2-3	NA	TRBV14	TRBD2
TGTGCCAGCAGAGGGGGCTCATTTAACTATGGCTACACCTTC	CASRGGSFNYGYTF	TRBJ1-2	NA	TRBV2	TRBD1
TGTGCCAGCACCGAGAGCTCCTACAATGAGCAGTTCTTC	CASTESSYNEQFF	TRBJ2-1	NA	TRBV7-9	NA
TGTGCCAGCAGCCCCGGACAGGGGGATCAGTACGAGCAGTACTTC	CASSPGQGDQYEQYF	TRBJ2-7	NA	TRBV11-2	TRBD1
TGTGCCAGCTCACTCCTTGGGACAGGGTACACCGGGGAGCTGTTTTTT	CASSLLGTGYTGELFF	TRBJ2-2	few	TRBV18	TRBD1
TGTGCCAGCAGTTGGGCGGGTGGCTACACCTTC	CASSWAGGYTF	TRBJ1-2	NA	TRBV12-3/TRBV12-4	NA
TGTGCCAGTAGTATTGCCGACCAGCTGAACACTGAAGCTTTCTTT	CASSIADQLNTEAFF	TRBJ1-1	NA	TRBV19	NA
TGTGCCAGCAGCGCGGTCTACAATGAGCAGTTCTTC	CASSAVYNEQFF	TRBJ2-1	once	TRBV9	NA
TGTGCCAGCAGCGTACCGCAGTCCGCGCAGTACTTC	CASSVPQSAQYF	TRBJ2-7	NA	TRBV7-9	NA
TGTGCTAGTGGTTTGTCCGCAGCGTATAATTCACCCCTCCACTTT	CASGLSAAYNSPLHF	TRBJ1-6	NA	TRBV12-5	NA
TGTGCCAGCAGCTCAGGACAGCAAGAGACCCAGTACTTC	CASSSGQQETQYF	TRBJ2-5	once	TRBV14	NA
TGCGCCAGCAGCTTGCCCCTAGGAGATACGCAGTATTTT	CASSLPLGDTQYF	TRBJ2-3	NA	TRBV5-1	NA
TGTGCCAGTAGTATAAGGTCCTCGACTACCACCGGGGAGCTGTTTTTT	CASSIRSSTTTGELFF	TRBJ2-2	NA	TRBV19	NA
TGTGCCAGCTCACCACCGAGGAGTACAGCTTATAGCAATCAGCCCCAGCATTTT	CASSPPRSTAYSNQPQHF	TRBJ1-5	NA	TRBV18	NA
TGTGCCAGCAGCCAAGATACCGCGTTTTATGGCTACACCTTC	CASSQDTAFYGYTF	TRBJ1-2	NA	TRBV14	NA
TGTGCCAGCAGCTTAACCGGGGCGGATGAGCAGTTCTTC	CASSLTGADEQFF	TRBJ2-1	NA	TRBV7-3	NA
TGTGCCAACAAAAGACAGGGGTCAGACACCATATATTTT	CANKRQGSDTIYF	TRBJ1-3	once	TRBV12-3/TRBV12-4	TRBD1
TGTGCCAGTAGTATAGGTGGGGCCGGGGAGCTGTTTTTT	CASSIGGAGELFF	TRBJ2-2	NA	TRBV19	NA
TGTGCCAGCAGCCAAGTGGACGGGCACTATGGCTACACCTTC	CASSQVDGHYGYTF	TRBJ1-2	NA	TRBV3-1/TRBV3-2	NA
TGTGCCTGGAGTGGGGGGAAGGCCTATGGCTACACCTTC	CAWSGGKAYGYTF	TRBJ1-2	NA	TRBV30	NA
TGTGCCAGCTCACTGACAGGGGCGATTTTGGATGAGCAGTTCTTC	CASSLTGAILDEQFF	TRBJ2-1	NA	TRBV18	TRBD1
TGTGCCAGCAGCGCCAATTGGGGTGGCACCGGGGAGCTGTTTTTT	CASSANWGGTGELFF	TRBJ2-2	NA	TRBV9	NA
TGTGCCAGCAAAATAGGAGGGTCTGTAGTGCGGCCCCAGCATTTT	CASKIGGSVVRPQHF	TRBJ1-5	NA	TRBV28	NA
TGTGCCAGCTCAAAGGACAGGGGGCTTCAGCCCCAGCATTTT	CASSKDRGLQPQHF	TRBJ1-5	NA	TRBV18	TRBD1